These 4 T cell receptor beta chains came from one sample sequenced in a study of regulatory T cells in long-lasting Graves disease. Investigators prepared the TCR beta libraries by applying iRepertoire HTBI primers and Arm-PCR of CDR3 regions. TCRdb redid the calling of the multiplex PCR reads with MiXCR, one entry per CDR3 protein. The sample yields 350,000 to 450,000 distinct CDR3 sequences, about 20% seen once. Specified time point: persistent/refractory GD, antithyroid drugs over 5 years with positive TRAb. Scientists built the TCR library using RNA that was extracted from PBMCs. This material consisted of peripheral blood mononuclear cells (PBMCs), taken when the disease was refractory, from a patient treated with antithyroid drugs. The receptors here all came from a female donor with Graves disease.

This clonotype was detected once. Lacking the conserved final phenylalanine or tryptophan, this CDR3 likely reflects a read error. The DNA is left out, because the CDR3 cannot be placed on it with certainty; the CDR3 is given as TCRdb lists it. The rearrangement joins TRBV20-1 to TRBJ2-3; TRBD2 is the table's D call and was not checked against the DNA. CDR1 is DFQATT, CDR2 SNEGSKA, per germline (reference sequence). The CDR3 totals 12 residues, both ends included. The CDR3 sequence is CSAASGTSGGTE.

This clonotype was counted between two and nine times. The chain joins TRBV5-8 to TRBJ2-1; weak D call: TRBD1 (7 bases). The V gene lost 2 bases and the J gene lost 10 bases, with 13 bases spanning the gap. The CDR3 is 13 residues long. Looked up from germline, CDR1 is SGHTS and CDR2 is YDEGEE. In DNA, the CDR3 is TGTGCCAGCAGCTTAAATCAGGGGGGAGAGCAGTTCTTC. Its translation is CASSLNQGGEQFF.

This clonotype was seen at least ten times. The CDR3 here is CASSSRGPNTEAFF. CDR3 coding DNA: TGTGCCAGCAGTAGCAGAGGACCCAACACTGAAGCTTTCTTT. The chain employs TRBV28 and TRBJ1-1; no firm D call. There are 14 residues in the CDR3. V lost 5 bases and J lost 2, with 12 bases in between. The germline CDR1 and CDR2 sequences are MDHEN and SYDVKM.

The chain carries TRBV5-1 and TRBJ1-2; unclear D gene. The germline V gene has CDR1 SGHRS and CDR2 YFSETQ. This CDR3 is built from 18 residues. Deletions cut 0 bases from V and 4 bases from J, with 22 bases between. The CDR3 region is CASSLVEAEEGLSYGYTF. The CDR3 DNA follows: TGCGCCAGCAGCTTGGTCGAGGCGGAAGAAGGTCTAAGCTATGGCTACACCTTC.